Presented here are 4 T cell receptor beta chains from one specimen sequenced in a study of graft-versus-host responses after intestinal transplantation. The protocol was immunoSEQ multiplex PCR, while the TCRdb copy is restricted to in-frame clones and leaves out a portion. The sample yields about 83,000 clones, 85% to 90% seen once. Antigens of these TCRs are unknown. The specimen was unstimulated CD4+ T cells sorted from spleen or lymph node cells, collected before intestinal transplant. The receptors come from a human donor who received an intestinal transplant.

For the CDR3, the DNA is TGTGCCAGCAGTTCCTATATCGCGGCGAATGAGCAGTTCTTC. Amino acid sequence: CASSSYIAANEQFF. The chain recombines TRBV6-5 with TRBJ2-1; D call uncertain. The V gene lost 4 bases and the J gene lost 7 bases, with 14 bases spanning the gap. The CDR3 is 14 amino acids. CDR1 is MNHEY and CDR2 is SVGAGI in the germline V gene.

The V gene is TRBV6-6, the J gene TRBJ2-7; D is unresolved. V lost 7 bases and J 3 bases, leaving 19 bases between the germline ends. The germline gives CDR1 MNHNY, CDR2 SVGAGI (reference sequence). The CDR3 has 15 amino acids. In DNA form, the CDR3 reads TGTGCCAGCAAAGGAACCGGGTCAAAGGACTACGAGCAGTACTTC. Translated, it gives CASKGTGSKDYEQYF.

A note on this clone: One end of the junction fails to match germline, which may point to a read error. This chain joins TRBV4-1 and TRBJ2-2, with D perhaps TRBD1 (5 bases). Germline loops: CDR1 MGHRA, CDR2 YSYEKL. The CDR3 consists of 17 residues. CDR3 nucleotide sequence: TGCGCCGGCAGCCAAGATGGAACAGGAACGAACACCGGGGAGCTGTTTTTT. Protein sequence: CAGSQDGTGTNTGELFF.

The chain links TRBV5-1 to TRBJ1-2; 8 bases fit TRBD1. This CDR3 has 16 amino acids. The V segment lost 4 bases and the J segment 0 bases; nucleotides outside the gene matches: 8. Germline CDR1 SGHRS, CDR2 YFSETQ. This chain's CDR3 is CASSPGQGLTNYGYTF. The CDR3 DNA sequence: TGCGCCAGCAGCCCCGGACAGGGTCTTACTAACTATGGCTACACCTTC.